The present entry profiles one TCR beta chain with its context. The CDR3 contains 14 residues. V lost 3 bases, J lost 3 bases, and 11 bases lay in between. Germline CDR1 and CDR2: LGHNA and YNFKEQ. Researchers ran the PCR with 60 Vbeta and 13 Jbeta primers. TCRdb keeps only in-frame clones here, not all; method: immunoSEQ multiplex PCR. The table lists 200,000 to 250,000 clones, about 74% of them singletons. The sample comes from a study of cytomegalovirus exposure and HLA in healthy donors. Study at large: Unique TCRs from HLA-typed donors, 70 million to 100 million of them, were held in an early data release.

Sequenced sample: PBMCs. This chain links TRBV4-2 with TRBJ1-1, with D hard to call. The origin of this receptor is a man between 35 and 55 years old in good health and CMV-seronegative. CDR3 bases: TGTGCCAGCAGCCACTCCCCGGAGGACACTGAAGCTTTCTTT. Translation gives CASSHSPEDTEAFF.